The rows below give T cell receptor beta chains drawn from one sample of a study of T cells in Graves' hyperthyroidism and ophthalmopathy. Each CDR3 protein is one row after TCRdb ran MiXCR on the multiplex PCR reads. The repertoire holds around 400,000 distinct CDR3 sequences, 13% to 15% seen once, with roughly a fifth in the top ten. Sequences were obtained from blood. These receptors were collected from a woman aged 60-75 years with Graves' ophthalmopathy. CDR3s include the opening cysteine and the closing phenylalanine or tryptophan. The D gene is left open where the match is weak. Clone size is given for some rows only: seen once, a few or many times, or a class if the clone is expanded.

d_gene,v_gene,abundance,j_gene,CDR3nt,CDR3aa
NA,TRBV13,many,TRBJ2-7,TGTGCCAGCAGCTCGTGGGGCGTAGCCCCCCCCGAGCAGTACTTC,CASSSWGVAPPEQYF
TRBD2,TRBV10-3,many,TRBJ2-6,TGTGCCACGCTAGCGGGGAGCTCTGGGGCCAACGTCCTGACTTTC,CATLAGSSGANVLTF
NA,TRBV3-1,NA,TRBJ2-1,TGTGCCAGCAGCCAAGTGACCCCATCCGGAACCCCACCCCACAATGAGCAGTTCTTC,CASSQVTPSGTPPHNEQFF
TRBD1,TRBV5-1,many,TRBJ2-7,TGCGCCAGCAGCCTCGGGACAGCCGCCTACGAGCAGTACTTC,CASSLGTAAYEQYF
TRBD1,TRBV7-4,NA,TRBJ2-1,TGTGCCAGCAGACTCCGGGACAGGCATTACAATGAGCAGTTCTTC,CASRLRDRHYNEQFF
NA,TRBV24-1,many,TRBJ2-5,TGTGCCACCAGCAGGGGGGGGCAAGAGACCCAGTACTTC,CATSRGGQETQYF
NA,TRBV19,NA,TRBJ1-5,TGTGCCAGTATTGGGCGAGGGAGCAATCAGCCCCAGCATTTT,CASIGRGSNQPQHF
TRBD1,TRBV7-9,many,TRBJ2-1,TGTGCCAGCAGCCCCGGATGGACAGGGCACAATGAGCAGTTCTTC,CASSPGWTGHNEQFF
NA,TRBV28,many,TRBJ1-1,TGTGCCACGCGGACGCCGATGAACACTGAAGCTTTCTTT,CATRTPMNTEAFF
NA,TRBV4-2,few,TRBJ2-1,TGTGCCAGCAGCCAAGAGGGCGGGAATGAGCAGTTCTTC,CASSQEGGNEQFF
NA,TRBV27,few,TRBJ1-3,TGTGCCAGCAGTTTATCAAGGTCTGGAAACACCATATATTTT,CASSLSRSGNTIYF
NA,TRBV19,NA,TRBJ2-5,TGTGCCAGCAGGAGGGGGGAGAGTCTTGTAGAGACCCAGTACTTC,CASRRGESLVETQYF
TRBD2,TRBV6-2/TRBV6-3,many,TRBJ2-7,TGTGCCAGCAGGACTAGCGTCCACGAGCAGTACTTC,CASRTSVHEQYF
TRBD1,TRBV7-8,many,TRBJ2-2,TGTGCCAGCAGCCTGAGGACAGGGGCGGGCACCGGGGAGCTGTTTTTT,CASSLRTGAGTGELFF
TRBD2,TRBV7-9,NA,TRBJ2-1,TGTGCCAGCAGCAGACTAGCGGGAGCGGTATGGAATGAGCAGTTCTTC,CASSRLAGAVWNEQFF
NA,TRBV30,many,TRBJ1-1,TGTGCCTGGAGTGTCGGAACTGAAGCTTTCTTT,CAWSVGTEAFF
NA,TRBV28,many,TRBJ2-5,TGTGCCAGCAGTTTAGGGACGTTAGAGACCCAGTACTTC,CASSLGTLETQYF
NA,TRBV5-1,many,TRBJ2-2,TGCGCCAGCAGCTTTAACCCTAGGAACACCGGGGAGCTGTTTTTT,CASSFNPRNTGELFF
NA,TRBV7-9,many,TRBJ1-2,TGTGCCAGCAACCCTCCGGGGGGCTCGGGCGGCTACACCTTC,CASNPPGGSGGYTF
NA,TRBV28,many,TRBJ2-5,TGTGCCAGCAGTAGGACAGCGGCGGATGAGACCCAGTACTTC,CASSRTAADETQYF
NA,TRBV5-1,few,TRBJ2-7,TGCGCCAGCAGCTTGGGCCCCACACGGGGAGAGAGGACCTACGAGCAGTACTTC,CASSLGPTRGERTYEQYF
NA,TRBV19,NA,TRBJ2-2,TGTGCCAGTAGTATTGAGGGAACGAACACCGGGGAGCTGTTTTTT,CASSIEGTNTGELFF
TRBD2,TRBV5-1,many,TRBJ2-3,TGCGCCAGCAGCACGGGACTAGCGAGAGATACGCAGTATTTT,CASSTGLARDTQYF
TRBD1,TRBV5-1,NA,TRBJ2-7,TGCGCCAGCAGCACCACAGGGGGTGGCTCCTACGAGCAGTACTTC,CASSTTGGGSYEQYF
NA,TRBV3-1,many,TRBJ1-5,TGTGCCAGCAGCCAAGAGGCGGGCTCCTCGCCCCAGCATTTT,CASSQEAGSSPQHF
NA,TRBV28,many,TRBJ1-2,TGTGCCAGCAATTCCGGGACCTTCTATGGCTACACCTTC,CASNSGTFYGYTF